The clone carrying this T cell receptor beta chain showed up many times. The blood RNA (from unsorted whole blood) was obtained, and germline DNA was also extracted. Donors were untreated and chronically infected with HBV. With around 490 ng total RNA as template and a constant-region primer, TCR beta cDNA was made. Investigators got TCR beta libraries out of three nested multiplex PCR rounds, done with slightly modified ARM-PCR. A C-beta reverse primer and TRBV1-TRBV30 forward primers served in each of the first two PCR rounds, at ten to eleven cycles apiece. From the multiplex PCR reads, TCRdb called clonotypes with MiXCR, one entry per CDR3 protein. The repertoire consists of 300,000 to 400,000 distinct CDR3 sequences, with less than 75% occurring once and the leading ten covering under 8%. The V segment lost 5 bases and the J segment 0 bases; nucleotides outside the gene matches: 3. Germline assignment: CDR1 SGHAT and CDR2 FQNNGV. The CDR3 totals 14 residues.

The entry originates in a study of tumor-infiltrating lymphocytes in primary liver carcinoma. The sequenced sample was peripheral blood. The sequence was obtained from a man aged 40-50 years with primary liver carcinoma and hepatitis B virus infection. V gene TRBV11-2 combines with J gene TRBJ2-5; 7 positions agree with TRBD2. CDR3 sequence reads: CASSPGLNQETQYF. In nucleotides, the CDR3 is TGTGCCAGCAGCCCGGGACTAAACCAAGAGACCCAGTACTTC.